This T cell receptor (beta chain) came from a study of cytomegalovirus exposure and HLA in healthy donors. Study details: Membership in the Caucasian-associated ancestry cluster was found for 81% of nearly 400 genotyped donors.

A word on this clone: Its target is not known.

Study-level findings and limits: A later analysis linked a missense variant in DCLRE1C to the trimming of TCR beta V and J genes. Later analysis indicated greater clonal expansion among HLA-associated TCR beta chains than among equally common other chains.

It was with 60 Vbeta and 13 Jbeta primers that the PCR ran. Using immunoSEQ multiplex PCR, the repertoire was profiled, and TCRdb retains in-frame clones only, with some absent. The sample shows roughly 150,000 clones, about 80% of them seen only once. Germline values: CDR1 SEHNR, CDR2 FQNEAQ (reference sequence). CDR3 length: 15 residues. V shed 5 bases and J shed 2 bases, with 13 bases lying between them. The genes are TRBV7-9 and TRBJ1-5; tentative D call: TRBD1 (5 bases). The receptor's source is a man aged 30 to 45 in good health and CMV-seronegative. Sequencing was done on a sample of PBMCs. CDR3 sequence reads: CASSPRDDGNQPQHF. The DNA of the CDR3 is TGTGCCAGCAGCCCCAGGGATGACGGCAATCAGCCCCAGCATTTT.